This T cell receptor (beta chain) was obtained from a study of CD8 T cells in ankylosing spondylitis. Study conclusions and caveats: Clones linked with disease were CD8+ and fairly uncommon in the peripheral blood. Reported data indicate significant enrichment of disease-linked clones within matched ankylosing spondylitis synovial fluid.

The V gene lost 4 bases and the J gene lost 5 bases, with 14 bases spanning the gap. CDR1 is LGHNA, CDR2 YNFKEQ, per germline. This CDR3 is 14 amino acids long. In TCRdb, the 5' RACE reads were re-called with MiXCR into one record per CDR3 protein. The repertoire holds a few hundred thousand distinct CDR3 sequences, with 20% as singletons. This clonotype came up many times. What it binds is unknown. V is TRBV4-2 and J is TRBJ1-1; D remains ambiguous. The clonotype comes from a male donor with ankylosing spondylitis or in good health (not recorded which). The sample was blood, either unsorted or a sorted T cell fraction (not recorded which). CDR3 amino acids: CASSPEGWGTEAFF. For the CDR3, the DNA is TGTGCCAGCAGCCCGGAAGGTTGGGGAACTGAAGCTTTCTTT.